The source of this T cell receptor beta chain is a study of blood T cell repertoires in COVID-19. Study-wide context: Sites in the United States, Italy and Spain provided acute and convalescent COVID-19 samples. Sources were T cells, B-cell-depleted T cells, or PBMCs; the material itself was cDNA or gDNA.

Original data processing: It was from reference gene primer amplification that nucleated cell counts were estimated. Assay: immunoSEQ multiplex PCR; the TCRdb copy retains only in-frame clones and omits some. V, J and clone size are taken as reported in that table, and D and trimming were inferred from the DNA itself. The repertoire holds around 470,000 clones, 85% to 90% seen once, with 0.8% to 0.9% in the top ten. The V gene lost 4 bases and the J gene lost 2 bases, with 12 bases spanning the gap. Germline-derived CDR1 and CDR2 are SNHLY and FYNNEI. This CDR3 has 14 residues. The chain uses TRBV2 and TRBJ2-7, with a possible D match to TRBD1 (5 bases). Source material: peripheral blood. This TCR was recovered from a man aged 18 to 29 with COVID-19, enrolled during active disease. CDR3 in amino acids: CASSGQGFTYEQYF. The CDR3 DNA follows: TGTGCCAGCAGTGGGCAGGGTTTCACCTACGAGCAGTACTTC.